Following are 26 T cell receptor beta chains from one sample sequenced in a study of HIV-infected patients and healthy controls. Approximately 510 ng RNA was reverse transcribed with alpha and beta constant-region primers. Using multiplexing indices, alpha and beta chain libraries were generated apart by chain-specific third strand synthesis. TCRdb re-called the 5' RACE reads through MiXCR, storing one row per CDR3 protein. The profile shows around 7,400 distinct CDR3 sequences, approximately 9% of them singletons. No cell fractionation was done, so the repertoire covers all unsorted peripheral blood T cells. The source was blood, collected before antiretroviral therapy. The receptors originated from an adult with HIV infection.

This clonotype has a count of ten or more. This rearrangement joins TRBV13 to TRBJ2-3; TRBD2 matches 12 bases. Germline V gene lookup returns CDR1 PRHDT and CDR2 FYEKMQ (reference sequence). This CDR3 is built from 17 residues. V lost 5 bases, J lost 5 bases, and 11 bases stayed unmatched. Written as DNA, the CDR3 is TGTGCCAGCAGCCCAGGACTAGCGGGGATTGACGGAGATACGCAGTATTTT. Translating it yields CASSPGLAGIDGDTQYF.

The chain uses TRBV7-3 and TRBJ2-2; no clear D gene. CDR1 and CDR2 from the germline V gene are SGHTA and FQGTGA. The CDR3 runs 14 residues. Trimming took 5 bases from V and 4 from J, leaving 11 bases between them. CDR3: CASSTDLFTGELFF. In DNA, the CDR3 is TGTGCCAGCAGCACGGACCTATTCACCGGGGAGCTGTTTTTT.

This clonotype has a count of ten or more. The chain is built from TRBV4-1 and TRBJ2-7; tentative D call: TRBD1 (5 bases). The CDR3 loop spans 15 amino acids. Between the trimmed V and J ends, which lost 0 bases and 4 bases, there was a span of 13 bases. Germline V CDR1 and CDR2: MGHRA, YSYEKL. In nucleotides, the CDR3 is TGCGCCAGCAGCCAAGATATGGACACCCTATACGAGCAGTACTTC. Translation gives CASSQDMDTLYEQYF.

The CDR3: CASSQGNSDEQYF. The CDR3 nucleotides are TGTGCCAGCAGCCAGGGGAATAGCGACGAGCAGTACTTC. The chain carries TRBV14 and TRBJ2-7; TRBD2 might be the D (5 bases). CDR3 length: 13 residues. From germline, CDR1 is SGHDN and CDR2 FVKESK. Trimming stripped 3 bases from V and 5 bases from J, with 11 bases between.

By sample share, this clonotype is medium-sized. V is TRBV6-5 and J is TRBJ2-7; 8 bases agree with TRBD1. The CDR3 covers 16 residues. From germline, CDR1 is MNHEY and CDR2 SVGAGI. Germline trimming cut 0 bases from V and 1 base from J; bases unmatched to any gene: 5. This chain's CDR3 is CASSYSNRDRSYEQYF. The CDR3 region has the DNA TGTGCCAGCAGTTACTCAAACCGGGACAGGTCCTACGAGCAGTACTTC.

V gene TRBV27 combines with J gene TRBJ2-1; D remains ambiguous. The CDR3 totals 13 residues. The germline V gene encodes CDR1 MNHEY and CDR2 SMNVEV (reference sequence). V lost 3 bases, J lost 13 bases, and 16 bases lay in between. The CDR3, as DNA: TGTGCCAGCAGTTTTTCCTTTCAAGGGTTTCAGTTCTTC. It codes for CASSFSFQGFQFF.

This clonotype was seen once. The gene calls are TRBV20-1 and TRBJ2-1, with D uncertain. CDR3 size: 12 residues. Germline-derived CDR1 and CDR2 are DFQATT and SNEGSKA (reference sequence). Trimming shortened V by 4 bases and J by 1 base, and 5 bases separated the two germline ends. As DNA, the CDR3 is TGCAGTGCTAAACGATCCTACAATGAGCAGTTCTTC. Protein: CSAKRSYNEQFF.

Relative to its sample, this clonotype is large. The chain carries TRBV27 and TRBJ1-1, with TRBD1 as a possible D gene (5 bases). The CDR3 extends over 14 amino acids. V lost 10 bases to trimming and J lost 0 bases, with 15 bases between them. Germline V CDR1 and CDR2: MNHEY, SMNVEV (reference sequence). The CDR3 nucleotides read TGTGCCACCTCTGCGACAGTAATGAACACTGAAGCTTTCTTT. Amino acids: CATSATVMNTEAFF.

This clonotype is judged medium-sized (0.01 to 0.1%). J is TRBJ2-7 and V is TRBV7-9; D is unclear. Per germline, CDR1 SEHNR and CDR2 FQNEAQ (reference sequence). CDR3 size: 14 residues. V was pared by 2 bases and J by 2 bases, with 10 bases between. The CDR3 sequence: CASSLSDSAYEQYF. The CDR3 nucleotides are TGTGCCAGCAGCTTAAGTGACTCTGCCTACGAGCAGTACTTC. Combining the CDR3 with reference TRBV7-9 and TRBJ2-7 gives the whole variable domain DTGVSQNPRHKITKRGQNVTFRCDPISEHNRLYWYRQTLGQGPEFLTYFQNEAQLEKSRLLSDRFSAERPKGSFSTLEIQRTEQGDSAMYLCASSLSDSAYEQYFGPGTRLTVT.

This clonotype is labeled medium-sized. This chain links TRBV3-1 with TRBJ2-7; tentative D call: TRBD2 (6 bases). The CDR3 loop spans 14 amino acids. The V end lost 4 bases, the J end lost 5 bases, and 15 bases lay between the germline ends. Looked up from germline, CDR1 is LGHDT and CDR2 is YNNKEL (reference sequence). This CDR3 reads CASSPGLHKDEQYF. DNA for the CDR3: TGTGCCAGCAGCCCGGGACTCCACAAGGACGAGCAGTACTTC.

This clonotype was observed many times. The chain links TRBV5-1 to TRBJ2-2, with D possibly TRBD1 on 6 matching bases. This CDR3 spans 17 amino acids. Germline CDR1 SGHRS, CDR2 YFSETQ. V was trimmed by 4 bases and J by 0 bases, leaving 16 bases between them. The DNA of the CDR3 is TGCGCCAGCAGCAAAGAACAGGGTTTAGCGAACACCGGGGAGCTGTTTTTT. Translating it yields CASSKEQGLANTGELFF.

By frequency in the sample, this clonotype is medium-sized. This rearrangement joins TRBV28 to TRBJ2-7, with D possibly called TRBD1 or TRBD2 (5 bases each). Germline V gene sequence: CDR1 MDHEN, CDR2 SYDVKM. Trimming removed 4 bases at V and 2 bases at J, with 18 bases between. This CDR3 has 16 residues. This CDR3 is CASSWRVDRPTYEQYF. CDR3 nucleotide sequence: TGTGCCAGCAGTTGGCGGGTCGACAGACCAACCTACGAGCAGTACTTC.

This clonotype is medium-sized (0.01 to 0.1%). This sequence joins TRBV2 and TRBJ2-3; perhaps TRBD2 as D (5 bases). CDR3 size: 16 residues. Germline loops: CDR1 SNHLY, CDR2 FYNNEI. Trimming stripped 2 bases from V and 2 bases from J, with 14 bases between. CDR3: CASSESVERATDTQYF. The DNA of the CDR3 is TGTGCCAGCAGTGAATCGGTGGAGAGGGCCACAGATACGCAGTATTTT.

This clonotype ranks as medium-sized. CDR3 in amino acids: CASSPIIIGELFF. CDR3 nucleotides: TGTGCCAGCAGCCCGATTATCATCGGGGAGCTGTTTTTT. The rearrangement joins TRBV7-9 to TRBJ2-2; no clear D gene. Germline CDR1 is SEHNR and CDR2 is FQNEAQ (reference sequence). Trimming shortened V by 5 bases and J by 7 bases, and 11 bases separated the two germline ends. The CDR3 has 13 amino acids.

This clonotype ranks as medium-sized (0.01 to 0.1%). V gene TRBV10-3 combines with J gene TRBJ2-2; 10 nucleotides agree with TRBD2. This CDR3 contains 15 residues. V shed 10 bases and J 1 base; nucleotides not matched to a gene: 6. CDR1 is ENHRY, CDR2 SYGVKD, per germline. In nucleotides, the CDR3 is TGTGCCACCTTACTAGCGGGGCAGAACACCGGGGAGCTGTTTTTT. Protein product: CATLLAGQNTGELFF.

This clonotype was seen at least ten times. The rearrangement joins TRBV29-1 to TRBJ2-3; D ambiguous. The CDR3 runs to 14 residues. V was clipped by 5 bases and J by 0 bases, with 12 bases between them. Germline-derived CDR1 and CDR2 are SQVTM and ANQGSEA. CDR3 loop: CSVPLITSTDTQYF. The CDR3 nucleotides are TGCAGCGTTCCACTGATAACTAGCACAGATACGCAGTATTTT.

This clonotype was counted at least ten times. The chain links TRBV7-9 to TRBJ2-7; D might be TRBD1 (5 bases). From germline, CDR1 is SEHNR and CDR2 FQNEAQ (reference sequence). The V and J ends lost 6 bases and 1 base respectively, with 16 bases between them. This CDR3 is built from 15 residues. CDR3 coding DNA: TGTGCCAGCAGAAATTCCTTACAGGTTTCCTACGAGCAGTACTTC. Its protein product is CASRNSLQVSYEQYF.

The chain couples TRBV10-3 to TRBJ2-3, with D perhaps TRBD2 (6 bases). V was trimmed by 4 bases and J by 2 bases, leaving 13 bases between them. The length of the CDR3 is 15 residues. Looked up from germline, CDR1 is ENHRY and CDR2 is SYGVKD. This CDR3 reads CAISGSGTVTDTQYF. As DNA, the CDR3 is TGTGCCATCAGTGGATCCGGGACTGTCACAGATACGCAGTATTTT.

This clonotype has ten or more counts. The rearrangement links TRBV7-8 to TRBJ2-7; D is uncertain. There are 12 residues in the CDR3. Trimming removed 3 bases at V and 2 bases at J, with 5 bases between. The V gene's germline CDR1 is SGHVS and CDR2 FQNEAQ. The CDR3 region has the DNA TGTGCCAGCAGCTTGATGGCCTACGAGCAGTACTTC. It encodes CASSLMAYEQYF.

This clonotype was observed at least ten times. The rearrangement joins TRBV7-9 to TRBJ2-1; 9 nucleotides agree with TRBD1. The CDR3 loop spans 16 amino acids. V shed 5 bases and J 3 bases; nucleotides not matched to a gene: 8. Germline-derived CDR1 and CDR2 are SEHNR and FQNEAQ (reference sequence). The CDR3 DNA reads TGTGCCAGCAGCCTTCAATCGGGACAGGGCTACAATGAGCAGTTCTTC. It yields the protein CASSLQSGQGYNEQFF.

At least ten counts were recorded for this clonotype. CDR3 in DNA: TGCAGTGCTAGAGACCCCCTAGGGGCCTACGAGCAGTACTTC. Translated: CSARDPLGAYEQYF. V usage is TRBV20-1 and J usage is TRBJ2-7, with a weak D call TRBD1 (5 bases). Trimming removed 0 bases at V and 2 bases at J, with 11 bases between. This CDR3 spans 14 amino acids. Germline lookup yields CDR1 DFQATT and CDR2 SNEGSKA (reference sequence).

This clonotype has ten or more counts. The chain uses TRBV5-1 and TRBJ1-6; possible D gene TRBD1, 6 bases. Germline CDR1 is SGHRS and CDR2 is YFSETQ. Trimming cost V 0 bases and J 1 base, with 8 bases left between them. The CDR3 spans 16 residues. The CDR3 nucleotides are TGCGCCAGCAGCTTGGCGGGGGCTTCCTATAATTCACCCCTCCACTTT. It is translated as CASSLAGASYNSPLHF.

This clonotype ranks as medium-sized. The V and J genes are TRBV28 and TRBJ1-4; D is possibly TRBD1 (6 bases). The length of the CDR3 is 15 residues. The germline V and J ends were trimmed by 5 bases and 5 bases, with 15 bases remaining between them. The V gene's germline CDR1 is MDHEN and CDR2 SYDVKM. The CDR3 DNA reads TGTGCCAGCAGTCTAGAACAGGGATCCAATGAAAAACTGTTTTTT. Translated: CASSLEQGSNEKLFF.

By share of the sample, this clonotype is medium-sized. The rearrangement joins TRBV7-8 to TRBJ2-3; D might be TRBD2 (6 bases). Germline values: CDR1 SGHVS, CDR2 FQNEAQ. V lost 3 bases to trimming and J lost 1 base, with 11 bases between them. The CDR3 has 15 residues. CDR3 residues: CASSFGAGRTDTQYF. In DNA form, the CDR3 reads TGTGCCAGCAGCTTCGGGGCGGGGCGCACAGATACGCAGTATTTT. The full variable domain, rest sourced from reference TRBV7-8 and TRBJ2-3, is GAGVSQSPRYKVAKRGQDVALRCDPISGHVSLFWYQQALGQGPEFLTYFQNEAQLDKSGLPSDRFFAERPEGSVSTLKIQRTQQEDSAVYLCASSFGAGRTDTQYFGPGTRLTVL.

In its sample, this clonotype was seen many times. The chain joins TRBV6-5 to TRBJ2-7; 9 bases fit TRBD1. The CDR3 extends over 13 amino acids. Germline loops: CDR1 MNHEY, CDR2 SVGAGI. V lost 6 bases, J lost 4 bases, and 4 bases stayed unmatched. The CDR3: CASSRDRAYEQYF. The CDR3 DNA sequence: TGTGCCAGCAGCCGGGACAGGGCTTACGAGCAGTACTTC.

By frequency in the sample, this clonotype is medium-sized. This chain connects TRBV9 to TRBJ2-3, with D tentatively TRBD2 (6 bases). Germline V gene sequence: CDR1 SGDLS, CDR2 YYNGEE. The ends were cut back, 6 bases at V and 2 bases at J, with 16 bases in the middle. The CDR3 runs 15 residues. CDR3 nucleotide sequence: TGTGCCAGCACGGAGGGGCCACCGCCCACAGATACGCAGTATTTT. This sequence encodes CASTEGPPPTDTQYF.